The 15 T cell receptor beta chains reported below all come from one sample, sequenced in a study of neurological immune-mediated disorders. TCRdb re-called the 5' RACE reads with MiXCR, one entry per CDR3 protein. The table has 20,000 or so distinct CDR3 sequences, approximately 15% seen once. The sequencing input was PBMCs. The receptors stem from a female donor with HTLV-1-associated myelopathy (HAM/TSP).

This clonotype is categorized as medium-sized. J is TRBJ2-3 and V is TRBV5-1; 8 bases are a match to TRBD2. Trimming took 0 bases from V and 2 from J; bases not matched to a gene: 14. The CDR3 extends over 19 amino acids. Per the germline V gene, CDR1 is SGHRS and CDR2 is YFSETQ. CDR3 sequence (DNA): TGCGCCAGCAGCTTGGAGGCTAGCGGGTGGTGGTCGCCCACAGATACGCAGTATTTT. Translation: CASSLEASGWWSPTDTQYF.

This clonotype came up many times. This chain connects TRBV7-9 to TRBJ2-5; possibly TRBD1 for D (6 bases). This CDR3 is 14 amino acids long. From germline, CDR1 is SEHNR and CDR2 FQNEAQ (reference sequence). V was shortened by 5 bases and J by 10 bases, with 20 bases between the two germline ends. CDR3 residues: CASSKISWTAHQYF. CDR3 bases: TGTGCCAGCAGCAAAATAAGTTGGACAGCCCACCAGTACTTC.

The sample holds many counts of this clonotype. The chain employs TRBV11-3 and TRBJ2-3; no firm D call. Germline CDR1 is SGHNT and CDR2 is YENEEA. The CDR3 extends over 12 amino acids. The V end lost 8 bases, the J end lost 6 bases, and 12 bases lay between the germline ends. The CDR3 region has the DNA TGTGCCAGCCGTGCTTTTGGGGATACGCAGTATTTT. As protein: CASRAFGDTQYF.

This clonotype was observed many times. This sequence joins TRBV4-3 and TRBJ1-4; 7 bases match TRBD1. This CDR3 is 15 amino acids long. Per the germline V gene, CDR1 is LGHNA and CDR2 is YSLEER. With V trimmed by 0 bases and J by 5 bases, 3 bases remained unmatched. CDR3 sequence: CASSQDPGQNEKLFF. The DNA for the CDR3 is TGCGCCAGCAGCCAAGATCCGGGACAGAATGAAAAACTGTTTTTT.

This clonotype was observed many times. This rearrangement joins TRBV28 to TRBJ1-5; no clear D. The CDR3 contains 13 residues. The V end was cut by 1 base, the J end by 4 bases, with 5 bases between. Germline V gives CDR1 MDHEN, CDR2 SYDVKM. The chain's CDR3 is CASSLSGNQPQHF. DNA of the CDR3: TGTGCCAGCAGTTTATCGGGGAATCAGCCCCAGCATTTT.

This clonotype occurred many times. The J gene is TRBJ2-3, the V gene TRBV7-6, with 7 bases that match TRBD1. V shed 8 bases, J shed 1 base, and the junction held 0 bases outside the gene matches. CDR1 and CDR2 from the germline V gene are SGHVS and FNYEAQ. The CDR3 has 12 amino acids. The CDR3 nucleotides read TGTGCCAGCCAGGGGGGCACAGATACGCAGTATTTT. Residues: CASQGGTDTQYF.

This clonotype was detected many times. The chain is built from TRBV5-1 and TRBJ2-5; D is undetermined. V shed 4 bases and J shed 4 bases, with 11 bases lying between them. The CDR3 loop spans 13 amino acids. The germline CDR1 and CDR2 sequences are SGHRS and YFSETQ. CDR3 nucleotides: TGCGCCAGCAGCCCCTTCAGTGCAGAGACCCAGTACTTC. It specifies CASSPFSAETQYF.

This clonotype was observed at least ten times. This chain connects TRBV14 to TRBJ2-2, with 14 nucleotides matching TRBD2. This CDR3 is 18 amino acids long. Trimming took 4 bases from V and 6 from J; bases not matched to a gene: 10. The V gene's germline CDR1 is SGHDN and CDR2 FVKESK. In DNA, the CDR3 is TGTGCCAGCAGCCGGGGACTAGCGGGAGTCAGAACATCCGGGGAGCTGTTTTTT. It codes for CASSRGLAGVRTSGELFF.

This clonotype was seen at least ten times. V gene TRBV7-2 combines with J gene TRBJ1-1, with D unresolved. CDR3 length equals 18 residues. CDR1 is SGHTA and CDR2 is FQGNSA in the germline V gene. V was shortened by 4 bases and J by 3 bases, with 24 bases between the two germline ends. CDR3 sequence: CASSSDRAKFALDTEAFF. CDR3 DNA: TGTGCCAGCAGCTCAGACCGGGCCAAATTCGCTTTGGACACTGAAGCTTTCTTT.

This clonotype rates as medium-sized. The gene calls are TRBV9 and TRBJ1-2; maybe TRBD1 (5 bases). With 4 bases removed from V and 3 bases from J, the gap between germline ends came to 10 bases. Per germline, CDR1 SGDLS and CDR2 YYNGEE. There are 13 residues in the CDR3. The CDR3 bases are TGTGCCAGCAGCCCGGGGGGGGACTATGGCTACACCTTC. Translated: CASSPGGDYGYTF.

This clonotype was detected ten times or more. The J gene is TRBJ2-1, the V gene TRBV20-1; D may match TRBD1 or TRBD2 (5 bases each). CDR1 DFQATT and CDR2 SNEGSKA come from the germline V gene (reference sequence). Trimming stripped 0 bases from V and 0 bases from J, with 9 bases between. The CDR3 contains 15 residues. The CDR3 DNA is TGCAGTGCTAGAGAGAGGGGCAGCTCCTACAATGAGCAGTTCTTC. This gives the protein CSARERGSSYNEQFF.

This clonotype was picked up many times. The chain has TRBV7-2 and TRBJ2-4; TRBD2 is a possible D gene (5 bases). The CDR3 is 12 residues long. V was cut by 3 bases and J by 7 bases, with 7 bases left in between. The germline V gene encodes CDR1 SGHTA and CDR2 FQGNSA. The CDR3 DNA reads TGTGCCAGCAGCTTCTCGGGGAACATTCAGTACTTC. Translation gives CASSFSGNIQYF.

The chain joins TRBV5-1 to TRBJ2-5; a weak D match, TRBD2 (6 bases). The CDR3 covers 15 residues. Germline V gene data show CDR1 as SGHRS and CDR2 as YFSETQ. Between the trimmed V and J ends, which lost 0 bases and 13 bases, there was a span of 22 bases. The CDR3 reads CASSLAQTGAGTRYF. In DNA, the CDR3 is TGCGCCAGCAGCTTGGCTCAAACGGGCGCGGGGACCAGGTACTTC.

This clonotype is judged medium-sized (0.01 to 0.1%). V usage is TRBV29-1 and J usage is TRBJ2-2, with D unresolved. This CDR3 contains 10 residues. V gave up 7 bases and J gave up 5 bases, with 5 bases separating them. Germline CDR1 is SQVTM and CDR2 is ANQGSEA. CDR3 loop: CSALTGELFF. CDR3 nucleotide sequence: TGCAGCGCCTTGACCGGGGAGCTGTTTTTT.

By share, this clonotype ranks as medium-sized. The chain joins TRBV29-1 to TRBJ2-3, with D possibly TRBD2 on 6 matching bases. Deletions cut 2 bases from V and 2 bases from J, with 11 bases between. The CDR3 is 14 amino acids. CDR1 SQVTM and CDR2 ANQGSEA come from the germline V gene. Written as DNA, the CDR3 is TGCAGCGTTGAAAGGGGACTTTCCACAGATACGCAGTATTTT. This translates into CSVERGLSTDTQYF.